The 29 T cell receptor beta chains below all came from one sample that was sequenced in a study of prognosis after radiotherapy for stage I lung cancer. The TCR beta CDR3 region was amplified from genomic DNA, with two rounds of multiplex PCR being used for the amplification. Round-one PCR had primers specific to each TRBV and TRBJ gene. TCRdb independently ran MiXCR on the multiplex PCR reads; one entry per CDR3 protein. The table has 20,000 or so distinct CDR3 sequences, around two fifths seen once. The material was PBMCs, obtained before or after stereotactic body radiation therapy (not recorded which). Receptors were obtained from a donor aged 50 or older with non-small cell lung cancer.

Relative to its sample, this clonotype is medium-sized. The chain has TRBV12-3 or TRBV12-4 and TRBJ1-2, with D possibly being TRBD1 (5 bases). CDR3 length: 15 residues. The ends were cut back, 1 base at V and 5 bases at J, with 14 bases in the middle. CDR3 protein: CASSLGGSRGYGYTF. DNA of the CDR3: TGTGCCAGCAGTTTAGGTGGCAGCCGGGGGTATGGCTACACCTTC.

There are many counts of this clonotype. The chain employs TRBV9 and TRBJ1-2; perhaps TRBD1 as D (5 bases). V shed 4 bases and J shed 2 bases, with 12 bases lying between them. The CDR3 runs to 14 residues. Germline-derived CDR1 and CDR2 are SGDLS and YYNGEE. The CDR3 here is CASSQNRGNYGYTF. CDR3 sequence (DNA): TGTGCCAGCAGCCAAAACCGGGGGAACTATGGCTACACCTTC.

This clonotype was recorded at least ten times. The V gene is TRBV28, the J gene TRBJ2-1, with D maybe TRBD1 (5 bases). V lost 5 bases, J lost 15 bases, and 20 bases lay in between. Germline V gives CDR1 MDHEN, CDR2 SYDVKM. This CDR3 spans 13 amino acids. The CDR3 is CASSPRGEVRGFF. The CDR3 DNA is TGTGCCAGCAGTCCTCGCGGAGAAGTAAGGGGGTTCTTC.

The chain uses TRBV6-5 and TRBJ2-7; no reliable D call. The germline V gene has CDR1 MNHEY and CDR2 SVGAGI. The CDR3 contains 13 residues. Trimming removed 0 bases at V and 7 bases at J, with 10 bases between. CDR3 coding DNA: TGTGCCAGCAGTTACTCGGGCCCCCGAGAGCAGTACTTC. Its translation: CASSYSGPREQYF.

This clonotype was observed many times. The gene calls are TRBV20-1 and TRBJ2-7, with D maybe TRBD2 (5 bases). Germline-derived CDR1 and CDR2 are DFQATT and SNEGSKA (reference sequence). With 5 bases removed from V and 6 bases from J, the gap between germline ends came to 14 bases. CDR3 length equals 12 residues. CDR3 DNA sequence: TGCAGTGCTCCGATCGGGGTTTTCGAGCAGTACTTC. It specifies CSAPIGVFEQYF.

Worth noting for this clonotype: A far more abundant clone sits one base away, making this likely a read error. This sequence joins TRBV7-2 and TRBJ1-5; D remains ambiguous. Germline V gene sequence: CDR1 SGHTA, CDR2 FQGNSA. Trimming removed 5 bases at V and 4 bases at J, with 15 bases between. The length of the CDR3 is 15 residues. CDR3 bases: TGTGCCAGCAGCACTACTCGGGCGGGTAATCAGCCCCAGCATTTT. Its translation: CASSTTRAGNQPQHF.

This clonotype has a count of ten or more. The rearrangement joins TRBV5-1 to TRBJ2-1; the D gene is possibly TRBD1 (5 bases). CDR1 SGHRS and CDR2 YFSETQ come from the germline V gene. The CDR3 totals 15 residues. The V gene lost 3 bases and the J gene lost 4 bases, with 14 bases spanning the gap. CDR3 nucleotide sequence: TGCGCCAGCAGCTCGCAGGGTGGGGTATACAATGAGCAGTTCTTC. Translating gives CASSSQGGVYNEQFF.

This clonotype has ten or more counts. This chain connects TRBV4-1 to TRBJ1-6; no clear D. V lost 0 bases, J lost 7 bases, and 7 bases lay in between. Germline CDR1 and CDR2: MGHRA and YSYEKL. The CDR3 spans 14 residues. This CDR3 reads CASSQDKGNSPLHF. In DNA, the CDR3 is TGCGCCAGCAGCCAAGATAAGGGAAATTCACCCCTCCACTTT.

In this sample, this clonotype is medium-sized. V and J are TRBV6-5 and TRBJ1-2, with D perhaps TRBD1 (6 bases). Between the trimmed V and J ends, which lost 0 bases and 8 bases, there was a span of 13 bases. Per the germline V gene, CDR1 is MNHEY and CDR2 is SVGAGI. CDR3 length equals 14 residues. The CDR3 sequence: CASSYSRGAGGYTF. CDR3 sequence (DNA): TGTGCCAGCAGTTACTCGCGGGGGGCGGGAGGCTACACCTTC.

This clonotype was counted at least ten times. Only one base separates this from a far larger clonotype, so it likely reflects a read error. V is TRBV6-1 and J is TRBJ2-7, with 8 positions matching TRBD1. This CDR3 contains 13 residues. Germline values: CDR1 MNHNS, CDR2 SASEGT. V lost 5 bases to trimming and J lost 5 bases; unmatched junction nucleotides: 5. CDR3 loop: CASSQGAGDEQYF. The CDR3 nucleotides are TGTGCCAGCAGTCAGGGGGCAGGGGACGAGCAGTACTTC.

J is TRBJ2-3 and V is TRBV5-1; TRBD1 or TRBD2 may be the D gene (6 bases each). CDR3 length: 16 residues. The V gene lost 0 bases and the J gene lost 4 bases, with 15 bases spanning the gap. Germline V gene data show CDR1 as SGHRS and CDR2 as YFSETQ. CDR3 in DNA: TGCGCCAGCAGCTTGGCAGGCAGGGGAGGTCCAGATACGCAGTATTTT. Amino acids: CASSLAGRGGPDTQYF.

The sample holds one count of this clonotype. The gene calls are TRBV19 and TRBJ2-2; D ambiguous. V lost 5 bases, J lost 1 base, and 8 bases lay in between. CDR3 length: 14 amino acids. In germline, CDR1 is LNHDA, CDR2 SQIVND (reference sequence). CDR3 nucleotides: TGTGCCAGTAGTCAATCGCAGAACACCGGGGAGCTGTTTTTT. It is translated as CASSQSQNTGELFF.

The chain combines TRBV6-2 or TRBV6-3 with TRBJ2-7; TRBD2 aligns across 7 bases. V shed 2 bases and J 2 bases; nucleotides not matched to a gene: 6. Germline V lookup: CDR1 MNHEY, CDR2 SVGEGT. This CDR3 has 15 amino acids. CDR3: CASSYQPGGTYEQYF. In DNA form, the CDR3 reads TGTGCCAGCAGTTACCAACCGGGGGGAACCTACGAGCAGTACTTC.

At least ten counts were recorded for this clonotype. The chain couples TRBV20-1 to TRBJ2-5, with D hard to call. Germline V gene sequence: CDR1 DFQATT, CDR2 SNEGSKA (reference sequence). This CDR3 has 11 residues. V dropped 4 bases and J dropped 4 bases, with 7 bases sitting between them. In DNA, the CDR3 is TGCAGTGCTAACACCAGAGAGACCCAGTACTTC. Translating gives CSANTRETQYF.

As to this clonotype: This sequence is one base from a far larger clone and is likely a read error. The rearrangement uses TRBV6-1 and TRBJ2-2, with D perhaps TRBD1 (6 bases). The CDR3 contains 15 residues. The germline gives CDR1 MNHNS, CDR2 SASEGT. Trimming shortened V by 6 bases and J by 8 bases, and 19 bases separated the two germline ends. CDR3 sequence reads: CASSQGTQTCGELFF. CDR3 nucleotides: TGTGCCAGCAGCCAGGGGACGCAAACGTGTGGGGAGCTGTTTTTT.

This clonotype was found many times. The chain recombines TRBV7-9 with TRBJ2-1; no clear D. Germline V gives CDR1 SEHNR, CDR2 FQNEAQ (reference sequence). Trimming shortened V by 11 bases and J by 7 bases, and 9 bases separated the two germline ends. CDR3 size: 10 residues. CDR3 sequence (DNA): TGTGCCGGTTCGGGTAATGAGCAGTTCTTC. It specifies CAGSGNEQFF.

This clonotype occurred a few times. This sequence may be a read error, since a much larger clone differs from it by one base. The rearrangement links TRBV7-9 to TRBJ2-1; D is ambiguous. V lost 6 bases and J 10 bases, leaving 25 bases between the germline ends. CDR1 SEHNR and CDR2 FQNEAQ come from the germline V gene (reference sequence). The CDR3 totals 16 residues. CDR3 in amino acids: CASRPPPQLGEEEQFF. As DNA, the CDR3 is TGTGCCAGCAGACCCCCGCCGCAATTAGGTGAGGAAGAGCAGTTCTTC.

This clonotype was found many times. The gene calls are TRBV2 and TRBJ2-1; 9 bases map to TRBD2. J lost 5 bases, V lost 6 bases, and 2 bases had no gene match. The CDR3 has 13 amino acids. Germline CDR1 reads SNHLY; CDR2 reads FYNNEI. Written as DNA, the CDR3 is TGTGCCAGCAGACTAGCGGGTGACAATGAGCAGTTCTTC. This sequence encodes CASRLAGDNEQFF.

The CDR3: CASSFNRDSPLHF. For the CDR3, the DNA is TGTGCCAGCAGTTTTAACAGGGATTCACCCCTCCACTTT. V usage is TRBV6-5 and J usage is TRBJ1-6, with D perhaps TRBD1 (6 bases). The CDR3 covers 13 residues. Germline V lookup: CDR1 MNHEY, CDR2 SVGAGI. V gave up 4 bases and J gave up 8 bases, with 9 bases separating them.

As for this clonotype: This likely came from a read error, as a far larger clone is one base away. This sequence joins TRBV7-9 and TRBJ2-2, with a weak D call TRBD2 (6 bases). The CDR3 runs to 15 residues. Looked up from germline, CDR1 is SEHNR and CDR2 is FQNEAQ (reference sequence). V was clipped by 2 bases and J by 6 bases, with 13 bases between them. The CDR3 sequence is CASSLIPREAGELFF. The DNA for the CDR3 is TGTGCCAGCAGCTTAATTCCCAGGGAGGCCGGGGAGCTGTTTTTT.

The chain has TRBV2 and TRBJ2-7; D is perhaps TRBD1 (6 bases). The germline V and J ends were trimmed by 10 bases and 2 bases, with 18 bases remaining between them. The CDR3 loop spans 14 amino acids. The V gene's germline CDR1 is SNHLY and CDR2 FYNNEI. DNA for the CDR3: TGTGCCACAAATGAACAGGGCTCCCCCTACGAGCAGTACTTC. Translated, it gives CATNEQGSPYEQYF.

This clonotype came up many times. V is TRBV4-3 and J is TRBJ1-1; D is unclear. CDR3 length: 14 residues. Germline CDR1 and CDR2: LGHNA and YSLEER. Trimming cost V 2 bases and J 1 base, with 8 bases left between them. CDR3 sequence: CASSQSTENTEAFF. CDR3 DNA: TGCGCCAGCAGCCAATCTACGGAGAACACTGAAGCTTTCTTT.

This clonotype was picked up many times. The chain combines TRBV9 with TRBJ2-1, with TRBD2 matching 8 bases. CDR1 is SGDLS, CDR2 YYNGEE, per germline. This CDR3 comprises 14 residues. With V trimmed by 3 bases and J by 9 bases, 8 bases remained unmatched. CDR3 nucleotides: TGTGCCAGCAGCGCCCAAGGGCTAGCGGGTGAGCAGTTCTTC. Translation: CASSAQGLAGEQFF.

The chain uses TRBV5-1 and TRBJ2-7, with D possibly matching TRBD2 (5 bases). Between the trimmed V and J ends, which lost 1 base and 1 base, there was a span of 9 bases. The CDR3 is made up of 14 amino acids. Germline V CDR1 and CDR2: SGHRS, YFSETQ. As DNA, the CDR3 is TGCGCCAGCAGCTTGTGGGAGAAGTCCTACGAGCAGTACTTC. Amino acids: CASSLWEKSYEQYF.

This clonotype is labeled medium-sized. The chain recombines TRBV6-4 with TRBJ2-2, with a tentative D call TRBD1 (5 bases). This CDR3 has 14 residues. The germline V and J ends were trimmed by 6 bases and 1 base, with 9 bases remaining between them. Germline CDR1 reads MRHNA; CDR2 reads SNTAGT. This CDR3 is CASSPQVNTGELFF. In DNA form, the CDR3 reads TGTGCCAGCAGCCCACAGGTGAACACCGGGGAGCTGTTTTTT.

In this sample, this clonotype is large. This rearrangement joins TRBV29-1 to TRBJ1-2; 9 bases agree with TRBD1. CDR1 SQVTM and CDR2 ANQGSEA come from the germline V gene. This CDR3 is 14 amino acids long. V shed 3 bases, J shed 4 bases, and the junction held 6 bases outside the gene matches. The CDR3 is CSVDTWDRAYGYTF. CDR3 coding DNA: TGCAGCGTTGATACTTGGGACAGGGCCTATGGCTACACCTTC.

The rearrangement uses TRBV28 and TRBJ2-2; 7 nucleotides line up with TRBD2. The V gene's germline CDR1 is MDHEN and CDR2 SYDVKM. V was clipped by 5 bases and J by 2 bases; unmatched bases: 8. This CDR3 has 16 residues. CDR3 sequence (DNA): TGTGCCAGCAGTACAACTAGCGACAGAAACACCGGGGAGCTGTTTTTT. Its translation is CASSTTSDRNTGELFF. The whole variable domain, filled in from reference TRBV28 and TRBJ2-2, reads DVKVTQSSRYLVKRTGEKVFLECVQDMDHENMFWYRQDPGLGLRLIYFSYDVKMKEKGDIPEGYSVSREKKERFSLILESASTNQTSMYLCASSTTSDRNTGELFFGEGSRLTVL.

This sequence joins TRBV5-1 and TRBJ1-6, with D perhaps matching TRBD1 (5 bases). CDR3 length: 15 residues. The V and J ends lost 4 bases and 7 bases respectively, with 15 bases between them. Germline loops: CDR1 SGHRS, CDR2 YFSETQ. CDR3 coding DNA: TGCGCCAGCAGCCGGGGGGGACTGGGAAATTCACCCCTCCACTTT. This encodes CASSRGGLGNSPLHF.

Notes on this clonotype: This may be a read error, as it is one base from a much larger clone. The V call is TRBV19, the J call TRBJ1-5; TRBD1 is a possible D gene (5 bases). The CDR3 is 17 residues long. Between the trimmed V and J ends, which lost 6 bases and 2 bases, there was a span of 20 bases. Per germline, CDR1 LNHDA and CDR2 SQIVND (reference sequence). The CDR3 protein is CASSRALVGPGNQPQHF. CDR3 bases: TGTGCCAGTAGCCGGGCCCTTGTGGGGCCAGGCAATCAGCCCCAGCATTTT.